What follows describes a single T cell receptor (beta chain). Antigen unknown. Obtained from alopecia areata patients were lesional scalp punch biopsies along with peripheral blood. Trimming removed 7 bases from V and 6 bases from J, with 12 bases in between. CDR1 and CDR2 from the germline V gene are ENHRY and SYGVKD. The length of the CDR3 is 12 residues. Isolated RNA was reverse transcribed into cDNA used as the sequencing template. Assay: immunoSEQ multiplex PCR; the TCRdb copy retains only in-frame clones and omits some. The repertoire holds about 130,000 clones, with about 57% as singletons. This sample was included in a study of CD8+ T cells in alopecia areata. Study context: In an open-label trial, patients got 5 to 10 mg tofacitinib twice daily. Findings and limits, study-wide: With patients, TCR sharing proved less clear than in mice, a difference possibly related to HLA.

The input for sequencing was CD4+ T cells sorted from blood, taken at week 0. The clonotype comes from a human donor with alopecia areata. The chain couples TRBV10-3 to TRBJ1-2; D is unresolved. The CDR3, as DNA: TGTGCCATCAAATGGGGATCCGATGGCTACACCTTC. Amino acid sequence: CAIKWGSDGYTF.